Listed here are 31 T cell receptor beta chains from one sample, sequenced in a study of regulatory T cells in long-lasting Graves disease. Time point meaning: newly diagnosed GD, antithyroid drugs for less than 3 months. PBMC-extracted RNA yielded the TCR library. CDR3-region Arm-PCR and iRepertoire HTBI primers produced the TCR beta libraries. TCRdb analysed the multiplex PCR reads with MiXCR anew, one entry per CDR3 protein. Of about 470,000 distinct CDR3 sequences listed, 15% are singletons. The same data also went into a second study, on T cells in Graves' hyperthyroidism and ophthalmopathy.

The sequenced sample was peripheral blood mononuclear cells (PBMCs), obtained at new diagnosis, from a patient treated with antithyroid drugs. Source of these receptors: a woman aged 30 to 39 with Graves disease.

With respect to this clonotype: Just one base apart from a much larger clone, this may be a read error. The chain is built from TRBV11-2 and TRBJ1-6, with a tentative D call TRBD1 (6 bases). Per the germline V gene, CDR1 is SGHAT and CDR2 is FQNNGV. The CDR3 has 14 residues. V lost 2 bases and J 7 bases, leaving 9 bases between the germline ends. This CDR3 reads CASSLRGRNSPLHF. CDR3 bases: TGTGCCAGCAGCTTAAGGGGGAGGAATTCACCCCTCCACTTT. Using reference TRBV11-2 and TRBJ1-6 for the parts outside the CDR3, the full variable domain is EAGVAQSPRYKIIEKRQSVAFWCNPISGHATLYWYQQILGQGPKLLIQFQNNGVVDDSQLPKDRFSAERLKGVDSTLKIQPAKLEDSAVYLCASSLRGRNSPLHFGNGTRLTVT.

This clonotype was seen once. The chain joins TRBV11-2 to TRBJ2-1, with 14 bases lining up with TRBD2. The J call may be mistaken, given a closer DNA end match to TRBJ2-5. This CDR3 has 17 residues. Germline CDR1 SGHAT, CDR2 FQNNGV. DNA for the CDR3: TGTGCCAGCAGCTTAGAAGGACTAGCGGGAGGTTACGAGACCCAGTACTTC. Amino acids: CASSLEGLAGGYETQYF.

This clonotype was seen only a few times. The DNA of the CDR3 is TGTGCCAGCAACTACAGCGGAGGCGAGCAGTACTTC. Its translation: CASNYSGGEQYF. The gene calls are TRBV7-9 and TRBJ2-1; D might be TRBD2 (5 bases). The DNA end is more similar to TRBJ2-7, so the J call may be wrong. The germline V gene encodes CDR1 SEHNR and CDR2 FQNEAQ (reference sequence). The CDR3 contains 12 residues.

This clonotype occurred once. The chain joins TRBV3-1 to TRBJ2-7, with 8 positions matching TRBD1. CDR1 is LGHDT, CDR2 YNNKEL, per germline (reference sequence). The CDR3 consists of 14 residues. The trim removed 4 bases at V and 3 bases at J, leaving 5 bases unmatched. CDR3 DNA sequence: TGTGCCAGCAGCCCATGGACAGGGCACTACGAGCAGTACTTC. It specifies CASSPWTGHYEQYF.

The chain carries TRBV19 and TRBJ2-7; D uncertain. V was clipped by 7 bases and J by 3 bases, with 13 bases between them. The CDR3 totals 13 residues. Germline CDR1 and CDR2: LNHDA and SQIVND (reference sequence). Here the CDR3 DNA reads TGTGCCAGTATGTCAGCCGTTAACTACGAGCAGTACTTC. Its translation: CASMSAVNYEQYF. The full variable domain, in which reference TRBV19 and TRBJ2-7 provide the parts outside the CDR3, is DGGITQSPKYLFRKEGQNVTLSCEQNLNHDAMYWYRQDPGQGLRLIYYSQIVNDFQKGDIAEGYSVSREKKESFPLTVTSAQKNPTAFYLCASMSAVNYEQYFGPGTRLTVT.

This clonotype was seen repeatedly, ten times or more. J is TRBJ2-5 and V is TRBV7-2; D is unclear. From germline, CDR1 is SGHTA and CDR2 FQGNSA. V lost 5 bases to trimming and J lost 5 bases, with 15 bases between them. The CDR3 sequence is 14 residues long. The CDR3 reads CASSRLMSAETQYF. CDR3 in DNA: TGTGCCAGCAGCCGTCTGATGTCGGCGGAGACCCAGTACTTC. The full variable domain, completed using reference TRBV7-2 and TRBJ2-5, is GAGVSQSPSNKVTEKGKDVELRCDPISGHTALYWYRQSLGQGLEFLIYFQGNSAPDKSGLPSDRFSAERTGGSVSTLTIQRTQQEDSAVYLCASSRLMSAETQYFGPGTRLLVL.

The rearrangement joins TRBV28 to TRBJ2-3, with D tentatively TRBD1 or TRBD2 (6 bases each). The CDR3 covers 14 residues. V was cut by 6 bases and J by 4 bases, with 14 bases left in between. The V gene's germline CDR1 is MDHEN and CDR2 SYDVKM. CDR3 protein: CASRGDWGPDTQYF. For the CDR3, the DNA is TGTGCCAGCAGGGGGGACTGGGGGCCAGATACGCAGTATTTT.

This clonotype was detected only once. The V gene is TRBV20-1, the J gene TRBJ2-7, with 11 bases identical to TRBD2. Per the germline V gene, CDR1 is DFQATT and CDR2 is SNEGSKA (reference sequence). V gave up 6 bases and J gave up 2 bases; unmatched junction bases: 12. The CDR3 length is 16 residues. The CDR3 region is CSATGLAGGRAYEQYF. The CDR3 DNA follows: TGCAGTGCGACTGGACTAGCGGGCGGGAGGGCCTACGAGCAGTACTTC.

This clonotype was counted many times. The CDR3 is CATTARVTDKFIGAQYF. CDR3 nucleotide sequence: TGTGCCACCACAGCAAGGGTAACGGACAAATTCATTGGGGCCCAGTACTTC. The V call is TRBV6-1, the J call TRBJ2-5; D might be TRBD1 (5 bases). V was cut by 10 bases and J by 9 bases, with 33 bases left in between. This CDR3 spans 17 amino acids. Germline values: CDR1 MNHNS, CDR2 SASEGT.

This clonotype was seen ten or more times. This chain's CDR3 is CASSERRVQETQYF. CDR3 sequence (DNA): TGTGCCAGCAGCGAAAGGAGGGTCCAAGAGACCCAGTACTTC. The chain links TRBV7-9 to TRBJ2-5; a weak D match, TRBD2 (6 bases). Germline loops: CDR1 SEHNR, CDR2 FQNEAQ (reference sequence). This CDR3 spans 14 amino acids. V was clipped by 5 bases and J by 1 base, with 11 bases between them. Full variable domain (missing parts from reference TRBV7-9 and TRBJ2-5): DTGVSQNPRHKITKRGQNVTFRCDPISEHNRLYWYRQTLGQGPEFLTYFQNEAQLEKSRLLSDRFSAERPKGSFSTLEIQRTEQGDSAMYLCASSERRVQETQYFGPGTRLLVL.

The genes are TRBV10-1 and TRBJ2-5, with D possibly TRBD1 on 6 matching bases. This CDR3 is 14 amino acids long. Trimming stripped 2 bases from V and 1 base from J, with 8 bases between. The germline V gene encodes CDR1 WNHNN and CDR2 SYGVQD (reference sequence). In DNA form, the CDR3 reads TGCGCCAGCAGTGAGGGGGGCCCCCAAGAGACCCAGTACTTC. This gives the protein CASSEGGPQETQYF.

This clonotype appeared many times. This chain connects TRBV28 to TRBJ2-5, with a possible D match to TRBD2 (6 bases). Germline V gene sequence: CDR1 MDHEN, CDR2 SYDVKM. V lost 3 bases and J lost 5, with 16 bases in between. The CDR3 totals 15 residues. The DNA for the CDR3 is TGTGCCAGCAGTTTGGTTAACGGGAGAGGGGAGACCCAGTACTTC. It is translated as CASSLVNGRGETQYF.

This clonotype appeared a few times. Being one base from a much bigger clone, this may be a read error. This sequence joins TRBV12-3 or TRBV12-4 and TRBJ2-7; 8 bases agree with TRBD1. The CDR3 loop spans 13 amino acids. V was clipped by 4 bases and J by 13 bases; unmatched bases: 12. The CDR3 sequence: CASSSTSADRAYF. In nucleotides, the CDR3 is TGTGCCAGCAGTTCCACGTCGGCGGACAGGGCTTACTTC.

A note on this clonotype: This could be a read error, since a much larger clone is one nucleotide away. J is TRBJ1-3 and V is TRBV6-5; 7 nucleotides match TRBD1. The germline CDR1 and CDR2 sequences are MNHEY and SVGAGI. This CDR3 comprises 14 residues. Written as DNA, the CDR3 is TGTGCCAACAGTTACTCGACAGGGGGAAACACCATATATTTT. Its protein is CANSYSTGGNTIYF.

This CDR3 reads CASSQDYDRDRGLVITYEQYF. DNA for the CDR3: TGCGCCAGCAGCCAAGATTACGATCGGGACAGGGGTTTAGTAATCACCTACGAGCAGTACTTC. The V gene is TRBV4-1, the J gene TRBJ2-7, with 10 bases identical to TRBD1. Germline lookup yields CDR1 MGHRA and CDR2 YSYEKL. This CDR3 comprises 21 residues. With V trimmed by 0 bases and J by 2 bases, 19 bases remained unmatched.

This clonotype has just a few counts. The chain has TRBV19 and TRBJ2-1, with 11 bases matching TRBD1. This CDR3 region has 16 residues. V was pared by 3 bases and J by 4 bases, with 5 bases of the junction left unmatched. Germline values: CDR1 LNHDA, CDR2 SQIVND (reference sequence). As DNA, the CDR3 is TGTGCCAGTAGTATTCGCGGACAGGGGGCTTACAATGAGCAGTTCTTC. This encodes CASSIRGQGAYNEQFF.

The sample holds many counts of this clonotype. CDR3 amino acids: CASNPTSGTDTQYF. CDR3 DNA sequence: TGTGCCAGCAACCCGACTAGCGGCACAGATACGCAGTATTTT. The gene calls are TRBV12-3 or TRBV12-4 and TRBJ2-3; 8 bases agree with TRBD2. The CDR3 is made up of 14 amino acids. Germline trimming cut 7 bases from V and 1 base from J; bases unmatched to any gene: 4.

This clonotype has a handful of counts. The CDR3 is CASTGSTSTDTQYF. For the CDR3, the DNA is TGTGCCAGCACTGGGAGCACCAGCACAGATACGCAGTATTTT. The chain carries TRBV6-1 and TRBJ2-3; D might be TRBD2 (5 bases). The ends were cut back, 7 bases at V and 0 bases at J, with 11 bases in the middle. Germline CDR1 is MNHNS and CDR2 is SASEGT. The CDR3 loop spans 14 amino acids.

This clonotype appeared many times. This chain joins TRBV20-1 and TRBJ2-1; D uncertain. The germline V gene has CDR1 DFQATT and CDR2 SNEGSKA (reference sequence). The V and J ends lost 3 bases and 10 bases respectively, with 13 bases between them. This CDR3 region has 12 residues. The CDR3 loop reads CSASPSPAEQFF. For the CDR3, the DNA is TGCAGTGCTAGCCCAAGCCCAGCGGAGCAGTTCTTC.

This clonotype was picked up many times. The rearrangement joins TRBV7-9 to TRBJ2-5; unclear D gene. The CDR3 is 13 residues long. The germline V gene has CDR1 SEHNR and CDR2 FQNEAQ (reference sequence). Trimming stripped 2 bases from V and 7 bases from J, with 11 bases between. CDR3 coding DNA: TGTGCCAGCAGCTTAATGGAAGAAGGGACCCAGTACTTC. It is translated as CASSLMEEGTQYF.

This clonotype was counted at least ten times. J is TRBJ2-5 and V is TRBV7-2, with TRBD2 matching over 13 bases. This CDR3 spans 15 amino acids. V shed 5 bases, J shed 5 bases, and the junction held 5 bases outside the gene matches. Germline V gives CDR1 SGHTA, CDR2 FQGNSA. The CDR3 loop reads CASSPGTSGIETQYF. Here the CDR3 DNA reads TGTGCCAGCAGCCCGGGGACTAGCGGGATCGAGACCCAGTACTTC.

This rearrangement joins TRBV11-2 to TRBJ1-4; D possibly corresponds to TRBD1 (5 bases). The CDR3 sequence is 15 residues long. V shed 6 bases and J shed 8 bases, with 19 bases lying between them. CDR1 is SGHAT, CDR2 FQNNGV, per germline. CDR3 DNA: TGTGCCAGCAGTTCTTCCTGGGGGACGGAGGAAAAACTGTTTTTT. This codes for CASSSSWGTEEKLFF. The whole variable domain, remainder taken from reference TRBV11-2 and TRBJ1-4, is EAGVAQSPRYKIIEKRQSVAFWCNPISGHATLYWYQQILGQGPKLLIQFQNNGVVDDSQLPKDRFSAERLKGVDSTLKIQPAKLEDSAVYLCASSSSWGTEEKLFFGSGTQLSVL.

This clonotype showed up many times. In DNA, the CDR3 is TGTGCCAGCAGCTCTCGGACTAGCGGGAGTGAGCAGTTCTTC. Translating gives CASSSRTSGSEQFF. The chain is built from TRBV7-6 and TRBJ2-1; TRBD2 aligns across 13 bases. Germline V gene lookup returns CDR1 SGHVS and CDR2 FNYEAQ. The length of the CDR3 is 14 residues. The V and J ends lost 4 bases and 9 bases, in that order; junction bases with no gene match: 3.

This clonotype was seen ten or more times. V and J are TRBV20-1 and TRBJ1-2, with 10 bases lining up with TRBD1. With V trimmed by 6 bases and J by 8 bases, 9 bases remained unmatched. This CDR3 contains 13 residues. Germline V gives CDR1 DFQATT, CDR2 SNEGSKA (reference sequence). The CDR3 loop is CSARTGGTRGYTF. The DNA of the CDR3 is TGCAGTGCCCGGACAGGGGGGACGCGCGGCTACACCTTC.

The chain has TRBV19 and TRBJ2-3; no clear D. Germline CDR1 and CDR2: LNHDA and SQIVND (reference sequence). This CDR3 spans 15 amino acids. Trimming stripped 8 bases from V and 1 base from J, with 16 bases between. The CDR3: CASHSRRSRTDTQYF. CDR3 coding DNA: TGTGCCAGTCACTCACGACGGAGTCGCACAGATACGCAGTATTTT.

There are many counts of this clonotype. The V and J genes are TRBV5-4 and TRBJ1-2, with TRBD1 identical over 7 bases. The germline gives CDR1 SGHNT, CDR2 YYREEE (reference sequence). Trimming took 4 bases from V and 7 from J; bases not matched to a gene: 10. This CDR3 contains 14 residues. CDR3 nucleotides: TGTGCCAGCAGCAGCCAGGGGGGCTTCCCTGGCTACACCTTC. As protein: CASSSQGGFPGYTF.

In regard to this clonotype: One base away lies a much larger clone, so this may be a sequencing read error. The chain employs TRBV11-1 and TRBJ2-3; 7 bases map to TRBD1. Trimming took 2 bases from V and 8 from J; bases not matched to a gene: 7. The CDR3 runs to 14 residues. The V gene's germline CDR1 is SGHAT and CDR2 FQDESV (reference sequence). In DNA, the CDR3 is TGTGCCAGCAGCTTACGACAGGGCAGAGGTACGCAGTATTTT. Residues: CASSLRQGRGTQYF.

There are a few counts of this clonotype. The genes are TRBV7-3 and TRBJ1-2, with D unresolved. Germline loops: CDR1 SGHTA, CDR2 FQGTGA. The germline V and J ends were trimmed by 3 bases and 4 bases, with 18 bases remaining between them. This CDR3 contains 16 residues. CDR3 in amino acids: CASSFVRFGTSYGYTF. The CDR3 nucleotides read TGTGCCAGCAGCTTCGTCCGTTTCGGAACAAGCTATGGCTACACCTTC. The variable domain in full, with the rest retrieved from reference TRBV7-3 and TRBJ1-2, is GAGVSQTPSNKVTEKGKYVELRCDPISGHTALYWYRQSLGQGPEFLIYFQGTGAADDSGLPNDRFFAVRPEGSVSTLKIQRTERGDSAVYLCASSFVRFGTSYGYTFGSGTRLTVV.

This clonotype was seen ten or more times. The chain recombines TRBV2 with TRBJ1-4; D remains unclear. The germline gives CDR1 SNHLY, CDR2 FYNNEI. The CDR3 runs to 12 residues. Trimming pared 8 bases from V and 8 bases from J, leaving 12 bases between. The CDR3 bases are TGTGCCAGCGTCCGGGCCGCAGAAAAACTGTTTTTT. It is translated as CASVRAAEKLFF.

This clonotype was seen a handful of times. The chain carries TRBV9 and TRBJ1-6; TRBD1 matches at 10 bases. The CDR3 loop spans 15 amino acids. J was trimmed by 8 bases and V by 4 bases; bases with no gene match: 6. Germline assignment: CDR1 SGDLS and CDR2 YYNGEE. The CDR3 protein is CASSLGTGEYSPLHF. CDR3 DNA: TGTGCCAGCAGCCTAGGGACAGGGGAGTATTCACCCCTCCACTTT. Filled out from reference TRBV9 and TRBJ1-6, the complete variable domain reads DSGVTQTPKHLITATGQRVTLRCSPRSGDLSVYWYQQSLDQGLQFLIQYYNGEERAKGNILERFSAQQFPDLHSELNLSSLELGDSALYFCASSLGTGEYSPLHFGNGTRLTVT.

The chain recombines TRBV24-1 with TRBJ1-5; tentative D call: TRBD1 (5 bases). The CDR3 length is 14 residues. The V and J ends lost 3 bases and 9 bases respectively, with 14 bases between them. Per germline, CDR1 KGHDR and CDR2 SFDVKD. DNA of the CDR3: TGTGCCACCAGTGATGGGGCCTCGCCCCGGCCCCAGCATTTT. Protein product: CATSDGASPRPQHF.